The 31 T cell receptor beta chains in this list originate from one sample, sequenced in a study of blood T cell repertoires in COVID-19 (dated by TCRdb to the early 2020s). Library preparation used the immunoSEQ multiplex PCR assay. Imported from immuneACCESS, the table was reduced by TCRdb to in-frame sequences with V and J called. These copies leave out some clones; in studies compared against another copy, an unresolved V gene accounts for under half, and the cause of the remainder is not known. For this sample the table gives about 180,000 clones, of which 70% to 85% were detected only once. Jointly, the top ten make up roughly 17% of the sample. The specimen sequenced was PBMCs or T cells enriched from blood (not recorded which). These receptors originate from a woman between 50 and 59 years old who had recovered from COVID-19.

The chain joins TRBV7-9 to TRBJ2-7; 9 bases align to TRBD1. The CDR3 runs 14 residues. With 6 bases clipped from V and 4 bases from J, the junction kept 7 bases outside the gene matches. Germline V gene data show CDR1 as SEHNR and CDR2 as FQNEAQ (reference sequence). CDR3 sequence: CASSSGTGKYEQYF. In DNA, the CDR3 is TGTGCCAGCAGTTCCGGGACAGGGAAGTACGAGCAGTACTTC. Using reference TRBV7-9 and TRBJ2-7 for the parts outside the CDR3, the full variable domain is DTGVSQNPRHKITKRGQNVTFRCDPISEHNRLYWYRQTLGQGPEFLTYFQNEAQLEKSRLLSDRFSAERPKGSFSTLEIQRTEQGDSAMYLCASSSGTGKYEQYFGPGTRLTVT.

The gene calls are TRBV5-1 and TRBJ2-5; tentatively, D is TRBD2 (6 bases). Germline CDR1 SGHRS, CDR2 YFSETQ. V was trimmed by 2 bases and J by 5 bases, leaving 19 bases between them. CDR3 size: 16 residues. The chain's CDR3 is CASSLVGEVIWETQYF. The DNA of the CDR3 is TGCGCCAGCAGCTTAGTAGGGGAGGTAATCTGGGAGACCCAGTACTTC.

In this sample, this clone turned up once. CDR3 loop: CSASLPSGRAGIQYF. The CDR3 region has the DNA TGCAGTGCTAGTCTCCCTAGCGGGAGGGCCGGCATTCAGTACTTC. This chain connects TRBV20-1 to TRBJ2-4; 12 nucleotides line up with TRBD2. CDR3 length equals 15 residues. CDR1 DFQATT and CDR2 SNEGSKA come from the germline V gene (reference sequence). Unmatched junction bases numbered 9, after V lost 3 bases and J lost 9 bases.

Here the CDR3 DNA reads TGTGCCAGCAGTTTATCCGTAGACAATGAGCAGTTCTTC. It specifies CASSLSVDNEQFF. This chain uses TRBV12-3 or TRBV12-4 with TRBJ2-1; D unclear. Trimming removed 2 bases at V and 5 bases at J, with 7 bases between. The CDR3 loop spans 13 amino acids.

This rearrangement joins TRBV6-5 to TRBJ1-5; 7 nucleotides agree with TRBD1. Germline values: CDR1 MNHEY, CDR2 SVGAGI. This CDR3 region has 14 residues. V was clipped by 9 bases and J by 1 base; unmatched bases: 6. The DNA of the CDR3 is TGTGCCAGTCACAGGGGAGGAAGCAATCAGCCCCAGCATTTT. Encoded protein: CASHRGGSNQPQHF.

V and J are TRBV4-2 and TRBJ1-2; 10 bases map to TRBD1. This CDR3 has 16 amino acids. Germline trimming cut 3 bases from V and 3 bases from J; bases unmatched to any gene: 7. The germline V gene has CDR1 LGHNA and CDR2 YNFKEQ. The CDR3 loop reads CASSQGTGTGDYGYTF. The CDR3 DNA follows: TGTGCCAGCAGCCAGGGGACCGGGACAGGGGACTATGGCTACACCTTC.

CDR3 residues: CASGPSGAYGYTF. The CDR3 DNA follows: TGTGCCAGCGGACCATCTGGGGCCTATGGCTACACCTTC. V is TRBV27 and J is TRBJ1-2; possible D gene TRBD1, 5 bases. V shed 8 bases and J shed 4 bases, with 14 bases lying between them. This CDR3 is built from 13 residues. CDR1 is MNHEY and CDR2 is SMNVEV in the germline V gene (reference sequence).

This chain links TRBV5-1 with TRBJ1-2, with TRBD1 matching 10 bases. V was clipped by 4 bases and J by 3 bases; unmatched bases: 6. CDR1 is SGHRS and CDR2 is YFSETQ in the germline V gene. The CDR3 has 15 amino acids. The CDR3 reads CASSPSGQGYYGYTF. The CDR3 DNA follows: TGCGCCAGCAGCCCGTCGGGACAGGGGTACTATGGCTACACCTTC.

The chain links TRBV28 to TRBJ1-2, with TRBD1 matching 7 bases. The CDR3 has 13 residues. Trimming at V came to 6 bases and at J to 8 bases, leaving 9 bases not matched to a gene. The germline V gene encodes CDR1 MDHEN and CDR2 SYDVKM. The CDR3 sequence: CASRPGQTRGYTF. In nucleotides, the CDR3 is TGTGCCAGCAGACCGGGACAGACGCGGGGCTACACCTTC.

The CDR3 sequence is CASSPPDRSYEQYF. CDR3 coding DNA: TGTGCCAGCAGTCCCCCGGACAGGTCCTACGAGCAGTACTTC. The chain is built from TRBV28 and TRBJ2-7; 7 bases map to TRBD1. Germline loops: CDR1 MDHEN, CDR2 SYDVKM. This CDR3 is 14 amino acids long. V shed 5 bases, J shed 1 base, and the junction held 5 bases outside the gene matches.

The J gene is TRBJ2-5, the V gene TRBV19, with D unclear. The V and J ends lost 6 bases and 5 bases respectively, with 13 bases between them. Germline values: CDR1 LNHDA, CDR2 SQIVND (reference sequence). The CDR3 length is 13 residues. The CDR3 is CASSVPTGETQYF. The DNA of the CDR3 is TGTGCCAGTAGCGTACCAACCGGGGAGACCCAGTACTTC.

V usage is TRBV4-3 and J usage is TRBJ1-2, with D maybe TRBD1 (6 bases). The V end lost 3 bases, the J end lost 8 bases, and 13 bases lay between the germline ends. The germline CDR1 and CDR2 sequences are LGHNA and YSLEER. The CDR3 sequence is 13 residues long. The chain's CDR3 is CASSHLQGEGYTF. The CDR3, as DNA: TGCGCCAGCAGCCATCTACAGGGCGAGGGCTACACCTTC.

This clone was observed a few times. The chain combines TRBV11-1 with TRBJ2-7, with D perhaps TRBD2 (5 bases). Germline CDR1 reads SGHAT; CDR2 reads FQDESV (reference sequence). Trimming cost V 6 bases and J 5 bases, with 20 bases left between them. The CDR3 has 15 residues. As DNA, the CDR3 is TGTGCCAGCAGTCGGGGTGGGGTCGGTAAACACGAGCAGTACTTC. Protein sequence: CASSRGGVGKHEQYF.

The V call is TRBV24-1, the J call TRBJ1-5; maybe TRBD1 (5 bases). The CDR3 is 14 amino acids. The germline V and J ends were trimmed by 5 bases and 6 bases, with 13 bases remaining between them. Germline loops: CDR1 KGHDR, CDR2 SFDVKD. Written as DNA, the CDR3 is TGTGCCACCAGTGGAGGGCACGGGGGTCAGCCCCAGCATTTT. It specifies CATSGGHGGQPQHF.

The CDR3: CASSQVVQGQGIGYRYGYTF. Here the CDR3 DNA reads TGCGCCAGCAGCCAAGTGGTTCAAGGACAGGGGATTGGCTATCGCTATGGCTACACCTTC. The chain employs TRBV4-3 and TRBJ1-2; 9 bases map to TRBD1. The germline V gene has CDR1 LGHNA and CDR2 YSLEER. CDR3 length: 20 amino acids. V lost 1 base, J lost 4 bases, and 19 bases stayed unmatched.

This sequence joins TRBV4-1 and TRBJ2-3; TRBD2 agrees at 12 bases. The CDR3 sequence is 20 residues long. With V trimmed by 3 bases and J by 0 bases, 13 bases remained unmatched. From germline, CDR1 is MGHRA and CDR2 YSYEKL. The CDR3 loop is CASSHLPLAGLAGSTDTQYF. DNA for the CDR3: TGCGCCAGCAGCCACCTACCCCTGGCCGGACTAGCGGGGAGCACAGATACGCAGTATTTT.

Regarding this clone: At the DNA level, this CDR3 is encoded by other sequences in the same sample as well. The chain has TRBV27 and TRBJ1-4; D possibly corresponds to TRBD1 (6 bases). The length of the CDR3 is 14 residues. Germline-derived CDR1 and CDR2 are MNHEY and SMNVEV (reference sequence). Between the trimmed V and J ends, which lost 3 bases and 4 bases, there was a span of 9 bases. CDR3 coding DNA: TGTGCCAGCAGTTTCTCAGGGGTTAATGAAAAACTGTTTTTT. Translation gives CASSFSGVNEKLFF.

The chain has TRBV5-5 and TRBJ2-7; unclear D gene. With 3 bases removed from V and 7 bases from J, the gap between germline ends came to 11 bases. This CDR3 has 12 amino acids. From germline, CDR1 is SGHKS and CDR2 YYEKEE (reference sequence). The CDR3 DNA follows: TGTGCCAGCAGCTCATCCTACCGGGAGCAGTACTTC. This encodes CASSSSYREQYF. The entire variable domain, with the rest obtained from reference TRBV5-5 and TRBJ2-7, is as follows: DAGVTQSPTHLIKTRGQQVTLRCSPISGHKSVSWYQQVLGQGPQFIFQYYEKEERGRGNFPDRFSARQFPNYSSELNVNALLLGDSALYLCASSSSYREQYFGPGTRLTVT.

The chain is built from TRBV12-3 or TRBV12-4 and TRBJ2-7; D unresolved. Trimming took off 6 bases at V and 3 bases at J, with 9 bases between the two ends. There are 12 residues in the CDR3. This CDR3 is CASSRQGYEQYF. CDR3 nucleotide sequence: TGTGCCAGCAGCAGGCAAGGCTACGAGCAGTACTTC.

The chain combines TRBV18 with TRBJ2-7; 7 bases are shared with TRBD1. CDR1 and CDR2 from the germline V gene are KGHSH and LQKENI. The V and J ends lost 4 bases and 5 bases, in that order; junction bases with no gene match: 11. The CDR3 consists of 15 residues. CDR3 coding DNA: TGTGCCAGCTCACGGCAGGGGGAGAGGTTCGACGAGCAGTACTTC. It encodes CASSRQGERFDEQYF.

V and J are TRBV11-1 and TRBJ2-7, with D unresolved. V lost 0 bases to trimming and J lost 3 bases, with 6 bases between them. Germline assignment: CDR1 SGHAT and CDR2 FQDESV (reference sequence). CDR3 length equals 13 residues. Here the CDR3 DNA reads TGTGCCAGCAGCTTAGCCGCCGGCTACGAGCAGTACTTC. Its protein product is CASSLAAGYEQYF.

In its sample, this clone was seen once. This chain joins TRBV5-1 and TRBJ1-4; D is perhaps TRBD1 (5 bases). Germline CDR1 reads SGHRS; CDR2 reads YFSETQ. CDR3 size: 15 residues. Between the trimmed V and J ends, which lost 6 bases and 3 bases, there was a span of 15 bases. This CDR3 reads CASTTSGGANEKLFF. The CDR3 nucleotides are TGCGCCAGCACCACCTCCGGGGGTGCTAATGAAAAACTGTTTTTT.

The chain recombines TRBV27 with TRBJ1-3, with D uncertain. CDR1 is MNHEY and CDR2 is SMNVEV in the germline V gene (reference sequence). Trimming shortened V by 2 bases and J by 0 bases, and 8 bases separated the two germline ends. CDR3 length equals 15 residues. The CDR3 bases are TGTGCCAGCAGTTTAGAGGGCACCTCTGGAAACACCATATATTTT. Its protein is CASSLEGTSGNTIYF.

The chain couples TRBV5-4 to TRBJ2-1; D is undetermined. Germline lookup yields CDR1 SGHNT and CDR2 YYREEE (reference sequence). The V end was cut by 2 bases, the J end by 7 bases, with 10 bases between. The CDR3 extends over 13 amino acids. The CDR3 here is CASSLGRRNEQFF. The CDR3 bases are TGTGCCAGCAGCTTAGGTCGGCGGAATGAGCAGTTCTTC. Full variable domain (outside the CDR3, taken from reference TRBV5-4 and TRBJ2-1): ETGVTQSPTHLIKTRGQQVTLRCSSQSGHNTVSWYQQALGQGPQFIFQYYREEENGRGNFPPRFSGLQFPNYSSELNVNALELDDSALYLCASSLGRRNEQFFGPGTRLTVL.

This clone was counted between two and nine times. CDR3 residues: CASSSRSGQSPYTIYF. The DNA for the CDR3 is TGTGCCAGCAGTTCGAGGTCTGGACAATCACCTTACACCATATATTTT. This chain links TRBV28 with TRBJ1-3; the D gene is possibly TRBD1 (5 bases). Germline assignment: CDR1 MDHEN and CDR2 SYDVKM. The ends were cut back, 4 bases at V and 8 bases at J, with 21 bases in the middle. The CDR3 is 16 residues long.

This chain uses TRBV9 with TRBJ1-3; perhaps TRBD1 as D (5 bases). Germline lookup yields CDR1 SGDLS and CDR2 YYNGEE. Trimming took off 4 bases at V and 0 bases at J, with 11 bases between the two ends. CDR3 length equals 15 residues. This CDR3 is CASSPWGGSGNTIYF. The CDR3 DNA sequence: TGTGCCAGCAGCCCGTGGGGGGGCTCTGGAAACACCATATATTTT.

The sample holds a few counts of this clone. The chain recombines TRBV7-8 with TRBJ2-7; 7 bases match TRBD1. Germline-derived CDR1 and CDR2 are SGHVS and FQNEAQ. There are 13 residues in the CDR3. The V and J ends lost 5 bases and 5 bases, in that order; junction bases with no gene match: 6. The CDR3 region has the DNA TGTGCCAGCAGCCCACCCGACAGGGACGAGCAGTACTTC. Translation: CASSPPDRDEQYF.

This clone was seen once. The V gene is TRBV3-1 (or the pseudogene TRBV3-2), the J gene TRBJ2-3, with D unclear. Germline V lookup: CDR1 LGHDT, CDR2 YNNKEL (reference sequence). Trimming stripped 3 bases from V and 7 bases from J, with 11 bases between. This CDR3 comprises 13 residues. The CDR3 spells CASSHLGVYTQYF. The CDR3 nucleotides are TGTGCCAGCAGCCATCTAGGAGTGTATACGCAGTATTTT.

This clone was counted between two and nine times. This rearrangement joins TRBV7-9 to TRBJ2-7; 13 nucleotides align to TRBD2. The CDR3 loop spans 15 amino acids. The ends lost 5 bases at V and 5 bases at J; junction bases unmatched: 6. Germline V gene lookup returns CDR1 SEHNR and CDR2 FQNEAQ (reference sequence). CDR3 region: CASSQGLAGSHEQYF. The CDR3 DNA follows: TGTGCCAGCAGCCAGGGACTAGCGGGAAGCCACGAGCAGTACTTC.

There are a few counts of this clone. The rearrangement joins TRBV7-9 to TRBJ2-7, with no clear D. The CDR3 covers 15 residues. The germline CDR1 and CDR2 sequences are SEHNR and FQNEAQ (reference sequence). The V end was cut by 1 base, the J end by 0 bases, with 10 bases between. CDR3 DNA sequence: TGTGCCAGCAGCTTAGAAATCGGTAGCTCCTACGAGCAGTACTTC. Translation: CASSLEIGSSYEQYF. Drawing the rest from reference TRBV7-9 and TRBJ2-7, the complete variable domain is DTGVSQNPRHKITKRGQNVTFRCDPISEHNRLYWYRQTLGQGPEFLTYFQNEAQLEKSRLLSDRFSAERPKGSFSTLEIQRTEQGDSAMYLCASSLEIGSSYEQYFGPGTRLTVT.

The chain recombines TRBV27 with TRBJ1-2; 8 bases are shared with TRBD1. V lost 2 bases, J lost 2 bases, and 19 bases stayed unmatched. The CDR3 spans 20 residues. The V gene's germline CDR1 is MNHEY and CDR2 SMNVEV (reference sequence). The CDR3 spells CASSLILSKDRVYWNYGYTF. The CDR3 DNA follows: TGTGCCAGCAGTTTAATCCTGTCGAAGGACAGGGTCTATTGGAACTATGGCTACACCTTC.